Given below is one TCR beta chain in context. The authors' processing: Reference gene primers were amplified, and this amplification served to estimate nucleated cell counts. Data came from immunoSEQ multiplex PCR; TCRdb stores just in-frame clones and leaves some out. That table supplies the V and J calls and clone size; D and trimming were determined from the DNA. This table has roughly 75,000 clones, 86% appearing once. These data originate in a study of blood T cell repertoires in COVID-19. At the level of the study: Sites in the United States, Italy and Spain provided acute and convalescent COVID-19 samples. The cDNA or gDNA used as material had been derived from T cells, B-cell-depleted T cells, or PBMCs.

The V gene's germline CDR1 is SGHTA and CDR2 FQGNSA. V lost 5 bases to trimming and J lost 5 bases, with 16 bases between them. The CDR3 covers 15 residues. V and J are TRBV7-2 and TRBJ2-1, with a possible D match to TRBD2 (5 bases). Input material: peripheral blood. The receptor was derived from a man older than 75 in a cohort sampled during active COVID-19. CDR3 sequence (DNA): TGTGCCAGCAGCCCCTTTATCGGGCGGGACAATGAGCAGTTCTTC. Protein: CASSPFIGRDNEQFF.